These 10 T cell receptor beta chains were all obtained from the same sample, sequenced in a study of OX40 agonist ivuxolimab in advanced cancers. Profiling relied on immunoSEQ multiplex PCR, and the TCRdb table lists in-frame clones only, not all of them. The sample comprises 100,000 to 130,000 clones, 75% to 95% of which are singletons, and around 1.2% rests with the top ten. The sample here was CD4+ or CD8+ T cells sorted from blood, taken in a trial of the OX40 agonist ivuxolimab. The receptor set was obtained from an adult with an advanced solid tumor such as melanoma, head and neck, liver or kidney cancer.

CDR3 nucleotide sequence: TGTGCCAGCAGCCAAATGTGGGGCCTTGCGGGAGCTTTCTTT. Translated, it gives CASSQMWGLAGAFF. The gene calls are TRBV7-9 and TRBJ1-1, with TRBD1 as a possible D gene (5 bases). CDR1 is SEHNR, CDR2 FQNEAQ, per germline (reference sequence). The CDR3 sequence is 14 residues long. V was pared by 5 bases and J by 10 bases, with 20 bases between. Variable domain in full (rest from reference TRBV7-9 and TRBJ1-1): DTGVSQNPRHKITKRGQNVTFRCDPISEHNRLYWYRQTLGQGPEFLTYFQNEAQLEKSRLLSDRFSAERPKGSFSTLEIQRTEQGDSAMYLCASSQMWGLAGAFFGQGTRLTVV.

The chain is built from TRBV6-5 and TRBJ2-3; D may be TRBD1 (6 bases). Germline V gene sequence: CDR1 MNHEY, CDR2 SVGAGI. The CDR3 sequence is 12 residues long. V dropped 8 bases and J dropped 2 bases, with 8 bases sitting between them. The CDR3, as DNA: TGTGCCAGCCGGGACAACACAGATACGCAGTATTTT. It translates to CASRDNTDTQYF.

DNA for the CDR3: TGTGCCAGCAGCCAAGGACAGAAAGAGACCCAGTACTTC. Its translation: CASSQGQKETQYF. The chain carries TRBV28 and TRBJ2-5, with TRBD1 as a possible D gene (6 bases). Germline V gene lookup returns CDR1 MDHEN and CDR2 SYDVKM. Trimming cost V 6 bases and J 3 bases, with 11 bases left between them. The CDR3 is made up of 13 amino acids.

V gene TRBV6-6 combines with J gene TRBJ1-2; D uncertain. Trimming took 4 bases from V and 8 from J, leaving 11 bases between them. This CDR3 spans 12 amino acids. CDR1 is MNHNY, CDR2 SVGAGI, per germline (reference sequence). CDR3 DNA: TGTGCCAGCAGTTCCCCTTCGGGGGGCTACACCTTC. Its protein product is CASSSPSGGYTF.

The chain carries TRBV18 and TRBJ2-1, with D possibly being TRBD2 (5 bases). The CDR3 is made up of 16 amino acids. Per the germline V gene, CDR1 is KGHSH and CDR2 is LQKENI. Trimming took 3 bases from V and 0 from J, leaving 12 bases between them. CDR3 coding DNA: TGTGCCAGCTCACCTACGGACTCTAGCTCCTACAATGAGCAGTTCTTC. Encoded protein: CASSPTDSSSYNEQFF. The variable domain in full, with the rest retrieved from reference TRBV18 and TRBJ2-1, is NAGVMQNPRHLVRRRGQEARLRCSPMKGHSHVYWYRQLPEEGLKFMVYLQKENIIDESGMPKERFSAEFPKEGPSILRIQQVVRGDSAAYFCASSPTDSSSYNEQFFGPGTRLTVL.

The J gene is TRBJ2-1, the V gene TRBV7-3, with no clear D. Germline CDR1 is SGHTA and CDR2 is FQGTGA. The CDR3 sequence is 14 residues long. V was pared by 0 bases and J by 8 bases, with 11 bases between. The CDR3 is CASSLTRALDEQFF. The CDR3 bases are TGTGCCAGCAGCTTAACTAGGGCTTTGGATGAGCAGTTCTTC.

This CDR3 is CASSLQGADTEAFF. The DNA of the CDR3 is TGTGCCAGCAGTTTACAGGGGGCAGACACTGAAGCTTTCTTT. This rearrangement joins TRBV27 to TRBJ1-1; TRBD1 matches 8 bases. This CDR3 region has 14 residues. The V and J ends lost 2 bases and 3 bases, in that order; junction bases with no gene match: 2. The germline CDR1 and CDR2 sequences are MNHEY and SMNVEV (reference sequence).

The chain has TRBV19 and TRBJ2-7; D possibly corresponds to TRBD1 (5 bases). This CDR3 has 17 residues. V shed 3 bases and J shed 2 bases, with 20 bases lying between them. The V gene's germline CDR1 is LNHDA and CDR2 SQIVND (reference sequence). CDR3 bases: TGTGCCAGTAGTATCAGGGCCGCCCCGGGTGTGGCCTACGAGCAGTACTTC. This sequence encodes CASSIRAAPGVAYEQYF.

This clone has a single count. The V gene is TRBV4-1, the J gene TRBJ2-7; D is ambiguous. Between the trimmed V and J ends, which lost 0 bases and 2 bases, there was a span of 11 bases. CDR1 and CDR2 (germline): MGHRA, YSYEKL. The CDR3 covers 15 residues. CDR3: CASSQETVGTYEQYF. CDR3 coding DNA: TGCGCCAGCAGCCAAGAAACAGTTGGGACCTACGAGCAGTACTTC.

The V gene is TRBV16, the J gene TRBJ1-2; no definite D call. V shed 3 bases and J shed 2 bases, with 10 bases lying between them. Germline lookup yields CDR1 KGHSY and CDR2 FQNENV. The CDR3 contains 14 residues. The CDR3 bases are TGTGCCAGCAGCCAGGTATCCAGAAACTATGGCTACACCTTC. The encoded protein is CASSQVSRNYGYTF. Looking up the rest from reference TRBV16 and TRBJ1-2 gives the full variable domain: GEEVAQTPKHLVRGEGQKAKLYCAPIKGHSYVFWYQQVLKNEFKFLISFQNENVFDETGMPKERFSAKCLPNSPCSLEIQATKLEDSAVYFCASSQVSRNYGYTFGSGTRLTVV.